Below are 31 T cell receptor beta chains sequenced from a single sample in a study of Ad26.COV2.S vaccination and SARS-CoV-2 variants. Treatment here: roughly 20 received Ad26.COV2.S at low or high dose, single or two shots; about 5 received placebo; per-sample allocation not given. Repertoires come from day 63 after the first vaccine or placebo injection. Libraries were prepared by immunoSEQ multiplex PCR; TCRdb keeps only in-frame clonotypes and omits some of them. The data show roughly 400,000 clones, with less than 95% seen just once and more than 3.5% held by the top ten. The material sequenced was peripheral blood, taken in a trial of Ad26.COV2.S vaccine versus placebo. The source of these receptors is a person aged 18-65 years who received the Ad26.COV2.S COVID-19 vaccine or a placebo.

This clone was seen a few times. The chain is built from TRBV2 and TRBJ2-2, with D hard to call. Germline CDR1 SNHLY, CDR2 FYNNEI. The germline V and J ends were trimmed by 4 bases and 0 bases, with 9 bases remaining between them. The CDR3 sequence is 15 residues long. For the CDR3, the DNA is TGTGCCAGCAGTGGGGCGGTGTCGAACACCGGGGAGCTGTTTTTT. This codes for CASSGAVSNTGELFF.

This clone has a single count. The chain uses TRBV28 and TRBJ2-5; perhaps TRBD1 as D (5 bases). CDR1 MDHEN and CDR2 SYDVKM come from the germline V gene. The CDR3 length is 14 residues. Trimming cost V 2 bases and J 6 bases, with 13 bases left between them. CDR3 region: CASSLGSGQQTQYF. CDR3 bases: TGTGCCAGCAGTTTAGGTTCAGGGCAGCAGACCCAGTACTTC.

The chain employs TRBV12-3 or TRBV12-4 and TRBJ1-1; D not certain. CDR3 length: 12 amino acids. V was shortened by 1 base and J by 7 bases, with 7 bases between the two germline ends. CDR3 loop: CASSLETNEAFF. The CDR3 DNA is TGTGCCAGCAGTTTAGAAACAAATGAAGCTTTCTTT.

The chain uses TRBV5-4 and TRBJ1-4; 8 bases line up with TRBD1. After removal of 2 bases from V and 8 bases from J, the junction contained 2 bases not matched to a gene. Per germline, CDR1 SGHNT and CDR2 YYREEE (reference sequence). The CDR3 consists of 13 residues. The CDR3 loop reads CASSLGQGEKLFF. In DNA, the CDR3 is TGTGCCAGCAGCTTAGGACAGGGAGAAAAACTGTTTTTT.

This chain connects TRBV9 to TRBJ2-7; D could derive from TRBD1 or TRBD2 (5 bases each). Germline CDR1 is SGDLS and CDR2 is YYNGEE. The CDR3 loop spans 12 amino acids. The V end lost 7 bases, the J end lost 6 bases, and 14 bases lay between the germline ends. The CDR3 DNA reads as TGTGCCAGCGAGGGGCTGCTGGGCGAGCAGTACTTC. Its protein product is CASEGLLGEQYF.

The chain joins TRBV7-2 to TRBJ1-2; unclear D gene. In germline, CDR1 is SGHTA, CDR2 FQGNSA. The germline V and J ends were trimmed by 1 base and 4 bases, with 4 bases remaining between them. There are 12 residues in the CDR3. The DNA of the CDR3 is TGTGCCAGCAGCTTAGAGGGCTATGGCTACACCTTC. Translating gives CASSLEGYGYTF.

About this clone itself: Within the sample, other DNA sequences also encode this same CDR3. The chain combines TRBV10-3 with TRBJ2-5, with 10 bases that match TRBD2. The J segment lost 2 bases and the V segment lost 3 bases, leaving 6 bases of the junction unmatched. The CDR3 sequence is 16 residues long. Germline CDR1 is ENHRY and CDR2 is SYGVKD. Written as DNA, the CDR3 is TGTGCCATCAGTGAACTGAGCGGGAGGGGACAAGAGACCCAGTACTTC. Translated, it gives CAISELSGRGQETQYF.

This chain connects TRBV5-4 to TRBJ1-1, with D possibly being TRBD1 (5 bases). The germline V gene has CDR1 SGHNT and CDR2 YYREEE (reference sequence). Between the trimmed V and J ends, which lost 4 bases and 5 bases, there was a span of 15 bases. The CDR3 loop spans 14 amino acids. The CDR3 is CASSAFGGGTEAFF. As DNA, the CDR3 is TGTGCCAGCAGCGCTTTTGGGGGGGGGACTGAAGCTTTCTTT. Full variable domain (outside the CDR3, taken from reference TRBV5-4 and TRBJ1-1): ETGVTQSPTHLIKTRGQQVTLRCSSQSGHNTVSWYQQALGQGPQFIFQYYREEENGRGNFPPRFSGLQFPNYSSELNVNALELDDSALYLCASSAFGGGTEAFFGQGTRLTVV.

This clone was observed a single time. V is TRBV9 and J is TRBJ2-7; D may be TRBD1 (6 bases). V lost 4 bases to trimming and J lost 3 bases, with 14 bases between them. The CDR3 totals 14 residues. CDR1 and CDR2 from the germline V gene are SGDLS and YYNGEE. The CDR3 here is CASSPRQGHYEQYF. The DNA for the CDR3 is TGTGCCAGCAGCCCGAGGCAGGGGCACTACGAGCAGTACTTC.

The gene calls are TRBV5-1 and TRBJ2-5, with 10 bases matching TRBD1. V lost 0 bases and J lost 4; bases outside the gene matches: 3. The CDR3 totals 15 residues. In germline, CDR1 is SGHRS, CDR2 YFSETQ. Here the CDR3 reads CASSLAWDRGETQYF. The CDR3 DNA sequence: TGCGCCAGCAGCTTGGCCTGGGACAGGGGAGAGACCCAGTACTTC.

The rearrangement joins TRBV21-1 to TRBJ1-1. TRBV21-1 is a pseudogene. CDR3 length equals 15 residues. CDR3 nucleotide sequence: TGTGCCAGCAGCAAAGTTGGAATAATGAACACTGAAGCTTTCTTT. Amino acid sequence: CASSKVGIMNTEAFF.

V usage is TRBV15 and J usage is TRBJ2-7; D may be TRBD1 or TRBD2 (6 bases each). V lost 0 bases, J lost 1 base, and 10 bases lay in between. The V gene's germline CDR1 is LNHNV and CDR2 YYDKDF (reference sequence). The CDR3 has 15 residues. Written as DNA, the CDR3 is TGTGCCACCAGCAGAGAAAGGGGGGCTTCCTACGAGCAGTACTTC. It yields the protein CATSRERGASYEQYF.

V usage is TRBV27 and J usage is TRBJ2-7; no firm D call. The CDR3 covers 15 residues. Germline CDR1 MNHEY, CDR2 SMNVEV (reference sequence). The germline V and J ends were trimmed by 4 bases and 1 base, with 14 bases remaining between them. The DNA of the CDR3 is TGTGCCAGCAGTTCTGCATCGGCCCGGTCCTACGAGCAGTACTTC. Its protein is CASSSASARSYEQYF.

This CDR3 is CASSPNQNEKLFF. CDR3 DNA: TGTGCCAGCAGCCCGAATCAAAATGAAAAACTGTTTTTT. This chain joins TRBV4-2 and TRBJ1-4; no clear D. The germline V gene has CDR1 LGHNA and CDR2 YNFKEQ. CDR3 size: 13 residues. V dropped 4 bases and J dropped 5 bases, with 8 bases sitting between them.

The V gene is TRBV6-2 or TRBV6-3, the J gene TRBJ2-2; TRBD1 aligns across 7 bases. CDR3 size: 15 residues. CDR1 is MNHEY and CDR2 is SVGEGT in the germline V gene. The trim removed 2 bases at V and 4 bases at J, leaving 4 bases unmatched. CDR3 amino acids: CASSYGRGPTGELFF. CDR3 DNA sequence: TGTGCCAGCAGTTACGGTAGGGGGCCCACCGGGGAGCTGTTTTTT.

J is TRBJ1-2 and V is TRBV20-1; no definite D call. Germline CDR1 reads DFQATT; CDR2 reads SNEGSKA (reference sequence). V was shortened by 3 bases and J by 8 bases, with 19 bases between the two germline ends. This CDR3 has 14 residues. In DNA form, the CDR3 reads TGCAGTGCTAGTGACCCGACGATGCTGGAAGGCTACACCTTC. Its translation: CSASDPTMLEGYTF.

V usage is TRBV23-1 and J usage is TRBJ2-1; no clear D. TRBV23-1 is annotated as an ORF whose role is uncertain. The V end lost 3 bases, the J end lost 8 bases, and 8 bases lay between the germline ends. This CDR3 is built from 12 residues. The CDR3 spells CASSHRPDEQFF. In DNA form, the CDR3 reads TGCGCCAGCAGTCATCGGCCTGATGAGCAGTTCTTC.

For this clone: Germline and junction disagree at one end, which may indicate a read error. This sequence joins TRBV7-8 and TRBJ2-7; TRBD2 is a possible D gene (5 bases). The CDR3 consists of 14 residues. Germline values: CDR1 SGHVS, CDR2 FQNEAQ. The CDR3 here is CASSLGAGSSEQYF. In nucleotides, the CDR3 is TGTGCCAGCAGCTTGGGAGCCGGATCCTCCGAGCAGTACTTC.

This sequence joins TRBV6-2 or TRBV6-3 and TRBJ2-1; D is possibly TRBD2 (5 bases). With 2 bases removed from V and 4 bases from J, the gap between germline ends came to 12 bases. Per germline, CDR1 MNHEY and CDR2 SVGEGT. The CDR3 totals 15 residues. The CDR3 coding sequence is TGTGCCAGCAGTTACAGGGAGAGGGTGTACAATGAGCAGTTCTTC. It yields the protein CASSYRERVYNEQFF.

The chain uses TRBV9 and TRBJ2-1; 9 bases match TRBD1. Germline V lookup: CDR1 SGDLS, CDR2 YYNGEE. This CDR3 is 17 amino acids long. Trimming at V came to 4 bases and at J to 7 bases, leaving 15 bases not matched to a gene. The DNA of the CDR3 is TGTGCCAGCAGCTTAGGGGTCCGGGACAGGGACTTTAATGAGCAGTTCTTC. It codes for CASSLGVRDRDFNEQFF.

The V call is TRBV5-1, the J call TRBJ2-7; D assignment may be TRBD1 or TRBD2 (5 bases each). Per the germline V gene, CDR1 is SGHRS and CDR2 is YFSETQ. This CDR3 comprises 14 residues. With 5 bases removed from V and 1 base from J, the gap between germline ends came to 13 bases. The chain's CDR3 is CASRPRDRSYEQYF. The CDR3 bases are TGCGCCAGCAGACCCCGGGACCGGTCCTACGAGCAGTACTTC.

The chain employs TRBV19 and TRBJ1-5, with a possible D match to TRBD1 (6 bases). CDR3 size: 16 residues. Germline V CDR1 and CDR2: LNHDA, SQIVND (reference sequence). Trimming took off 9 bases at V and 0 bases at J, with 18 bases between the two ends. CDR3 sequence reads: CARAREQGYSNQPQHF. The CDR3 DNA reads as TGTGCCAGGGCCCGTGAGCAGGGGTATAGCAATCAGCCCCAGCATTTT.

This clone was counted many times. The V and J genes are TRBV28 and TRBJ1-1, with TRBD1 matching over 7 bases. Per the germline V gene, CDR1 is MDHEN and CDR2 is SYDVKM. The CDR3 runs to 19 residues. V was clipped by 0 bases and J by 3 bases; unmatched bases: 16. The CDR3, as DNA: TGTGCCAGCAGTTTATGGACGGCGCAGGGGGGGATTTCAGACACTGAAGCTTTCTTT. As protein: CASSLWTAQGGISDTEAFF.

The genes are TRBV4-1 and TRBJ2-7; 10 nucleotides align to TRBD2. Per the germline V gene, CDR1 is MGHRA and CDR2 is YSYEKL. V shed 2 bases and J 5 bases; nucleotides not matched to a gene: 6. This CDR3 has 15 residues. CDR3: CASSQLGLATDEQYF. CDR3 bases: TGCGCCAGCAGCCAATTGGGACTAGCGACGGACGAGCAGTACTTC.

V gene TRBV5-8 combines with J gene TRBJ1-4; possibly TRBD1 for D (5 bases). V was trimmed by 5 bases and J by 5 bases, leaving 13 bases between them. CDR3 length: 14 amino acids. Germline lookup yields CDR1 SGHTS and CDR2 YDEGEE. CDR3 DNA: TGTGCCAGCAGTCCGGGACCCCACAATGAAAAACTGTTTTTT. Its translation is CASSPGPHNEKLFF. The whole variable domain, filled in from reference TRBV5-8 and TRBJ1-4, reads EAGVTQSPTHLIKTRGQQATLRCSPISGHTSVYWYQQALGLGLQFLLWYDEGEERNRGNFPPRFSGRQFPNYSSELNVNALELEDSALYLCASSPGPHNEKLFFGSGTQLSVL.

V is TRBV30 and J is TRBJ2-7, with D tentatively TRBD1 (5 bases). V was pared by 2 bases and J by 0 bases, with 11 bases between. CDR3 length equals 14 residues. Germline V gene lookup returns CDR1 GTSNPN and CDR2 SVGIG (reference sequence). The DNA for the CDR3 is TGTGCCTGGAGTTGGGGCCCGAGCTCCTACGAGCAGTACTTC. This sequence encodes CAWSWGPSSYEQYF.

This CDR3 reads CASSIPGQGAGYTF. CDR3 coding DNA: TGTGCCAGCAGTATTCCGGGACAGGGGGCTGGCTACACCTTC. J is TRBJ1-2 and V is TRBV6-5; 12 bases are a match to TRBD1. CDR3 length: 14 residues. Looked up from germline, CDR1 is MNHEY and CDR2 is SVGAGI. Trimming took 5 bases from V and 7 from J; bases not matched to a gene: 5.

Ten or more counts support this clone. Other DNA sequences in the same sample also yield this CDR3. The V gene is TRBV3-1 (or the pseudogene TRBV3-2), the J gene TRBJ1-1; 7 nucleotides line up with TRBD1. This CDR3 is 15 amino acids long. V trimming: 1 base; J trimming: 1 base; junction bases outside the gene matches: 3. Germline CDR1 reads LGHDT; CDR2 reads YNNKEL (reference sequence). The CDR3 sequence: CASSQAGTENTEAFF. The CDR3 nucleotides read TGTGCCAGCAGCCAAGCCGGGACAGAGAACACTGAAGCTTTCTTT.

Note on this clone: Other DNA sequences in the sample encode the same CDR3. The genes are TRBV19 and TRBJ2-7, with 10 positions matching TRBD2. The trim removed 3 bases at V and 0 bases at J, leaving 2 bases unmatched. The CDR3 sequence is 15 residues long. Germline assignment: CDR1 LNHDA and CDR2 SQIVND (reference sequence). Here the CDR3 reads CASSIASGSSYEQYF. DNA of the CDR3: TGTGCCAGTAGTATTGCTAGCGGGAGCTCCTACGAGCAGTACTTC.

This clone has just one count. The chain links TRBV5-1 to TRBJ1-1, with D unclear. The CDR3 totals 13 residues. Germline loops: CDR1 SGHRS, CDR2 YFSETQ. Trimming shortened V by 0 bases and J by 0 bases, and 3 bases separated the two germline ends. The CDR3 loop reads CASSLDVNTEAFF. For the CDR3, the DNA is TGCGCCAGCAGCTTGGATGTGAACACTGAAGCTTTCTTT.

V gene TRBV9 combines with J gene TRBJ2-7; 9 bases line up with TRBD1. This CDR3 comprises 17 residues. Germline CDR1 SGDLS, CDR2 YYNGEE. Unmatched junction bases numbered 14, after V lost 2 bases and J lost 5 bases. The CDR3 protein is CASSVSQGQGSLHEQYF. CDR3 DNA: TGTGCCAGCAGCGTTTCCCAGGGACAGGGCTCGTTACACGAGCAGTACTTC. The variable domain in full, with the rest retrieved from reference TRBV9 and TRBJ2-7, is DSGVTQTPKHLITATGQRVTLRCSPRSGDLSVYWYQQSLDQGLQFLIQYYNGEERAKGNILERFSAQQFPDLHSELNLSSLELGDSALYFCASSVSQGQGSLHEQYFGPGTRLTVT.